This is a list of T cell receptor beta chains from one sample in a study of blood T cell repertoires in COVID-19. The method was immunoSEQ multiplex PCR; TCRdb's version includes in-frame clones alone and lacks a portion of them. The data hold some 150,000 clones, with roughly 89% observed a single time. The sample was peripheral blood. The receptor set was obtained from a woman in her forties or fifties with acute or convalescent COVID-19. The CDR3 runs from the conserved cysteine through the conserved F or W. A D gene is named only where the DNA matches it firmly. Size tells how often a clone was seen (once, few, many) or the class of an expanded clone, and some rows leave it out.

TRBV9	.	TRBJ2-2	.	TGTGCCAGCAGCGTTTATATGGGGGAGCTGTTTTTT	CASSVYMGELFF
TRBV12-5	.	TRBJ2-3	.	TGTGCTAGTGGTCCTATGGGCTTCACAGATACGCAGTATTTT	CASGPMGFTDTQYF
TRBV5-1	once	TRBJ2-2	TRBD1	TGCGCCAGCAGCCGACAGGGGGCCGCCGGGGAGCTGTTTTTT	CASSRQGAAGELFF
TRBV2	.	TRBJ1-5	.	TGTGCCAGCAGTGACGAGTCGCGTCAGCCCCAGCATTTT	CASSDESRQPQHF
TRBV4-1	.	TRBJ1-6	TRBD1	TGCGCCAGCAGCCACCTCCCAGGGGGTTCACCCCTCCACTTT	CASSHLPGGSPLHF
TRBV19	.	TRBJ2-5	TRBD2	TGTGCCAGTAGTAAAACTAGCGGGGGCAACCAAGAGACCCAGTACTTC	CASSKTSGGNQETQYF
TRBV5-4	.	TRBJ2-3	TRBD2	TGTGCCAGCAGCTTGGCGACGGGAGGCCCCACAGATACGCAGTATTTT	CASSLATGGPTDTQYF
TRBV6-5	.	TRBJ1-1	TRBD1	TGTGCCAGCAAGAGCCCCGACAGGGGCCCGCCTGAAGCTTTCTTT	CASKSPDRGPPEAFF
TRBV11-2	.	TRBJ1-1	.	TGTGCCAGCAGCCCAAACTCGAACACTGAAGCTTTCTTT	CASSPNSNTEAFF
TRBV11-3	.	TRBJ2-3	TRBD2	TGTGCCAGCAGCTTAGAACTCGGACTAGCGGGGGGACGACTCACAGATACGCAGTATTTT	CASSLELGLAGGRLTDTQYF